Following are 30 T cell receptor beta chains from one sample sequenced in a study of T cells in tuberculosis. The repertoire was sequenced with immunoSEQ multiplex PCR; TCRdb's copy has only in-frame clones and lacks some. The sample shows some 26,000 clones, around nine tenths of them seen only once. Sequencing used PBMCs. Receptor source: a donor aged 10-29 years with latent tuberculosis or without tuberculosis infection. Some clones in this sample may be carry-over from other donors' samples.

This sequence joins TRBV6-1 and TRBJ2-2; D gene uncertain. CDR3 length equals 14 residues. V dropped 6 bases and J dropped 2 bases, with 10 bases sitting between them. Germline CDR1 is MNHNS and CDR2 is SASEGT. CDR3 DNA: TGTGCCAGCAGGGTGGCAGGTAACACCGGGGAGCTGTTTTTT. Protein: CASRVAGNTGELFF.

V is TRBV5-1 and J is TRBJ2-1, with 14 bases that match TRBD2. The V gene end was trimmed by 4 bases and the J gene end by 15 bases; junction bases not matched to a gene: 9. The CDR3 totals 14 residues. The V gene's germline CDR1 is SGHRS and CDR2 YFSETQ. CDR3 in DNA: TGCGCCAGCAGCGGATCGACTAGCGGGAGGGCTTGGTTCTTC. Its translation: CASSGSTSGRAWFF.

This chain joins TRBV6-5 and TRBJ2-3, with D possibly matching TRBD2 (5 bases). V was shortened by 0 bases and J by 1 base, with 11 bases between the two germline ends. The CDR3 loop spans 16 amino acids. Germline V gene sequence: CDR1 MNHEY, CDR2 SVGAGI. CDR3 DNA sequence: TGTGCCAGCAGTTACTCGAGGGCCATTCGCACAGATACGCAGTATTTT. Translating gives CASSYSRAIRTDTQYF.

The chain combines TRBV28 with TRBJ2-1, with D tentatively TRBD1 (6 bases). CDR1 MDHEN and CDR2 SYDVKM come from the germline V gene. Between the trimmed V and J ends, which lost 1 base and 9 bases, there was a span of 16 bases. The CDR3 length is 15 residues. The CDR3 nucleotides read TGTGCCAGCAGTTTATCAGGTTATGGGGGCGGTGAGCAGTTCTTC. It is translated as CASSLSGYGGGEQFF.

The chain links TRBV6-5 to TRBJ2-1; D might be TRBD2 (6 bases). The CDR3 has 15 amino acids. CDR1 is MNHEY, CDR2 SVGAGI, per germline. Trimming shortened V by 2 bases and J by 3 bases, and 11 bases separated the two germline ends. The CDR3 loop is CASSYGGTYYNEQFF. The CDR3, as DNA: TGTGCCAGCAGTTACGGCGGGACCTACTACAATGAGCAGTTCTTC.

The chain joins TRBV6-6 to TRBJ1-2; TRBD1 matches 7 bases. Germline trimming cut 6 bases from V and 5 bases from J; bases unmatched to any gene: 15. CDR3 size: 16 residues. The V gene's germline CDR1 is MNHNY and CDR2 SVGAGI (reference sequence). The CDR3 DNA reads TGTGCCAGCAGAGCCCCCGGAAGCACAGGGGAATATGGCTACACCTTC. Amino acid sequence: CASRAPGSTGEYGYTF.

This chain joins TRBV6-6 and TRBJ2-6; D not resolved. Germline CDR1 MNHNY, CDR2 SVGAGI (reference sequence). CDR3 size: 12 residues. V lost 6 bases to trimming and J lost 4 bases, with 4 bases between them. The DNA for the CDR3 is TGTGCCAGCAGATCGGGGGCCAACGTCCTGACTTTC. Translation: CASRSGANVLTF.

The V call is TRBV7-2, the J call TRBJ1-4; no definite D call. The CDR3 contains 15 residues. V lost 0 bases, J lost 7 bases, and 12 bases lay in between. The V gene's germline CDR1 is SGHTA and CDR2 FQGNSA. CDR3 region: CASSLAPERGEKLFF. DNA for the CDR3: TGTGCCAGCAGCTTAGCGCCAGAGAGAGGTGAAAAACTGTTTTTT.

The genes are TRBV7-9 and TRBJ1-6, with a possible D match to TRBD1 (6 bases). The CDR3 has 13 amino acids. Trimming pared 1 base from V and 9 bases from J, leaving 7 bases between. Per germline, CDR1 SEHNR and CDR2 FQNEAQ (reference sequence). The CDR3 loop reads CASSLGGGSPLHF. CDR3 bases: TGTGCCAGCAGCTTAGGAGGGGGTTCACCCCTCCACTTT.

The V and J genes are TRBV15 and TRBJ1-1; tentative D call: TRBD1 (6 bases). V lost 0 bases, J lost 2 bases, and 16 bases lay in between. CDR3 length: 17 amino acids. The germline V gene encodes CDR1 LNHNV and CDR2 YYDKDF (reference sequence). The CDR3, as DNA: TGTGCCACCAGCAGAGATCTCGGCAGGGGACCTAACACTGAAGCTTTCTTT. Its protein is CATSRDLGRGPNTEAFF.

The chain recombines TRBV23-1 with TRBJ2-3; TRBD2 aligns across 10 bases. TRBV23-1 is an open reading frame, and its role is uncertain. V trimming: 8 bases; J trimming: 5 bases; junction bases outside the gene matches: 4. The CDR3 spans 13 residues. CDR3 nucleotides: TGCGCCAGCGGGGGACTAGCGAAAGATACGCAGTATTTT. It encodes CASGGLAKDTQYF.

The CDR3 loop reads CASSPLAGTGVTDTQYF. In DNA form, the CDR3 reads TGTGCCAGCTCACCACTCGCCGGGACAGGGGTGACAGATACGCAGTATTTT. V usage is TRBV18 and J usage is TRBJ2-3, with 10 bases that match TRBD1. The CDR3 spans 17 residues. The V gene's germline CDR1 is KGHSH and CDR2 LQKENI. V was pared by 1 base and J by 3 bases, with 7 bases of the junction left unmatched.

The chain employs TRBV2 and TRBJ1-4, with D hard to call. Germline V gene sequence: CDR1 SNHLY, CDR2 FYNNEI. Trimming took off 8 bases at V and 8 bases at J, with 9 bases between the two ends. This CDR3 region has 11 residues. The DNA for the CDR3 is TGTGCCAGCGGGAGAACGGAAAAACTGTTTTTT. Its protein product is CASGRTEKLFF.

The V and J genes are TRBV11-2 and TRBJ2-7; D not resolved. The CDR3 loop spans 13 amino acids. Germline V gives CDR1 SGHAT, CDR2 FQNNGV. Trimming removed 6 bases from V and 3 bases from J, with 12 bases in between. The CDR3 DNA reads as TGTGCCAGCAGTCAACTCCTATACTACGAGCAGTACTTC. Amino acids: CASSQLLYYEQYF.

The chain carries TRBV19 and TRBJ1-6; D remains unclear. V was clipped by 2 bases and J by 0 bases, with 11 bases between them. Germline CDR1 and CDR2: LNHDA and SQIVND (reference sequence). The CDR3 is 17 residues long. The DNA of the CDR3 is TGTGCCAGTAGTATAAATTGGAGAAGCTCCTATAATTCACCCCTCCACTTT. Translated: CASSINWRSSYNSPLHF.

This chain connects TRBV11-2 to TRBJ2-1, with D possibly TRBD2 on 5 matching bases. The CDR3 has 16 amino acids. Germline loops: CDR1 SGHAT, CDR2 FQNNGV. Trimming stripped 3 bases from V and 4 bases from J, with 16 bases between. For the CDR3, the DNA is TGTGCCAGCAGCTTGGAGGCAGGCACGATTTACAATGAGCAGTTCTTC. Encoded protein: CASSLEAGTIYNEQFF. Full variable domain (missing parts from reference TRBV11-2 and TRBJ2-1): EAGVAQSPRYKIIEKRQSVAFWCNPISGHATLYWYQQILGQGPKLLIQFQNNGVVDDSQLPKDRFSAERLKGVDSTLKIQPAKLEDSAVYLCASSLEAGTIYNEQFFGPGTRLTVL.

The rearrangement uses TRBV7-2 and TRBJ1-1; 7 bases align to TRBD1. V shed 5 bases, J shed 8 bases, and the junction held 8 bases outside the gene matches. Germline CDR1 is SGHTA and CDR2 is FQGNSA. CDR3 length equals 13 residues. The CDR3 loop reads CASSVWGDREAFF. CDR3 bases: TGTGCCAGCAGCGTGTGGGGGGACAGAGAAGCTTTCTTT.

This chain uses TRBV29-1 with TRBJ2-2; D not certain. The V end was cut by 2 bases, the J end by 4 bases, with 14 bases between. CDR1 is SQVTM, CDR2 ANQGSEA, per germline. The CDR3 runs 15 residues. DNA of the CDR3: TGCAGCGTTGAAAAGTCCCGAGTTGCCACCGGGGAGCTGTTTTTT. This sequence encodes CSVEKSRVATGELFF.

The chain carries TRBV5-4 and TRBJ1-4; maybe TRBD1 (6 bases). V lost 5 bases and J lost 0, with 14 bases in between. CDR3 size: 16 residues. The V gene's germline CDR1 is SGHNT and CDR2 YYREEE (reference sequence). CDR3 protein: CASRPGGAATNEKLFF. The CDR3 DNA follows: TGTGCCAGCAGGCCTGGGGGGGCAGCAACTAATGAAAAACTGTTTTTT.

The rearrangement joins TRBV19 to TRBJ1-1, with D unresolved. The germline V and J ends were trimmed by 5 bases and 4 bases, with 14 bases remaining between them. This CDR3 has 14 residues. Germline-derived CDR1 and CDR2 are LNHDA and SQIVND (reference sequence). The CDR3 region is CASSLEGRSTEAFF. In DNA form, the CDR3 reads TGTGCCAGTAGTCTCGAGGGCCGGAGCACTGAAGCTTTCTTT. Drawing the rest from reference TRBV19 and TRBJ1-1, the complete variable domain is DGGITQSPKYLFRKEGQNVTLSCEQNLNHDAMYWYRQDPGQGLRLIYYSQIVNDFQKGDIAEGYSVSREKKESFPLTVTSAQKNPTAFYLCASSLEGRSTEAFFGQGTRLTVV.

The chain joins TRBV10-1 to TRBJ2-5; tentative D call: TRBD1 (5 bases). V lost 2 bases and J lost 5, with 12 bases in between. Germline V CDR1 and CDR2: WNHNN, SYGVQD (reference sequence). This CDR3 is 14 amino acids long. The CDR3 loop is CASSEPTGSETQYF. The CDR3 DNA is TGCGCCAGCAGTGAGCCCACAGGTTCGGAGACCCAGTACTTC.

This chain joins TRBV27 and TRBJ2-1; D is perhaps TRBD1 (6 bases). This CDR3 is 15 amino acids long. V gave up 6 bases and J gave up 5 bases, with 17 bases separating them. Germline V gene data show CDR1 as MNHEY and CDR2 as SMNVEV (reference sequence). CDR3 loop: CASRPYRASHNEQFF. As DNA, the CDR3 is TGTGCCAGCAGACCCTACAGGGCTTCTCACAATGAGCAGTTCTTC.

The V gene is TRBV11-2, the J gene TRBJ2-1, with TRBD2 matching 12 bases. The CDR3 is made up of 16 amino acids. The germline V gene encodes CDR1 SGHAT and CDR2 FQNNGV. The ends lost 4 bases at V and 6 bases at J; junction bases unmatched: 7. Here the CDR3 reads CASSSRLAGAPNEQFF. CDR3 in DNA: TGTGCCAGCAGCTCTAGACTAGCGGGAGCCCCCAATGAGCAGTTCTTC.

The chain employs TRBV7-8 and TRBJ1-1; 9 nucleotides align to TRBD1. Germline loops: CDR1 SGHVS, CDR2 FQNEAQ. After removal of 5 bases from V and 0 bases from J, the junction contained 10 bases not matched to a gene. This CDR3 has 17 amino acids. The CDR3 coding sequence is TGTGCCAGCAGCACTCACAGGGGGCTTCTTTTGAACACTGAAGCTTTCTTT. This translates into CASSTHRGLLLNTEAFF.

The genes are TRBV5-1 and TRBJ1-6; TRBD1 matches 8 bases. Losses at the gene ends were 0 bases for V and 7 bases for J; bases not matched to a gene: 9. Per germline, CDR1 SGHRS and CDR2 YFSETQ. The CDR3 is 17 residues long. The DNA of the CDR3 is TGCGCCAGCAGCTTGGTATCGCAGGGGGCTTGGAATTCACCCCTCCACTTT. Protein sequence: CASSLVSQGAWNSPLHF.

The chain is built from TRBV2 and TRBJ2-7, with 8 bases aligning to TRBD2. In germline, CDR1 is SNHLY, CDR2 FYNNEI. This CDR3 comprises 20 residues. V was pared by 6 bases and J by 0 bases, with 22 bases of the junction left unmatched. The DNA of the CDR3 is TGTGCCAGCAGCAGACGACAGGCAGCTACGTGGGGACTAGTCTCCTACGAGCAGTACTTC. Translating gives CASSRRQAATWGLVSYEQYF.

V and J are TRBV28 and TRBJ2-3; TRBD1 matches at 7 bases. The junction had 4 bases not matched to a gene; V was cut back by 8 bases and J by 2 bases. The CDR3 spans 13 residues. Germline V CDR1 and CDR2: MDHEN, SYDVKM. The CDR3 loop reads CASGTDLTDTQYF. CDR3 nucleotides: TGTGCCAGCGGGACAGATCTCACAGATACGCAGTATTTT. Based on the CDR3 plus reference TRBV28 and TRBJ2-3, the full variable domain is DVKVTQSSRYLVKRTGEKVFLECVQDMDHENMFWYRQDPGLGLRLIYFSYDVKMKEKGDIPEGYSVSREKKERFSLILESASTNQTSMYLCASGTDLTDTQYFGPGTRLTVL.

The V and J genes are TRBV15 and TRBJ2-7; possibly TRBD2 for D (5 bases). The germline V and J ends were trimmed by 5 bases and 4 bases, with 15 bases remaining between them. The germline V gene encodes CDR1 LNHNV and CDR2 YYDKDF (reference sequence). The CDR3 totals 14 residues. As DNA, the CDR3 is TGTGCCACCAGCTTCCAGTCCGGGATTTACGAGCAGTACTTC. As protein: CATSFQSGIYEQYF. Drawing the rest from reference TRBV15 and TRBJ2-7, the complete variable domain is DAMVIQNPRYQVTQFGKPVTLSCSQTLNHNVMYWYQQKSSQAPKLLFHYYDKDFNNEADTPDNFQSRRPNTSFCFLDIRSPGLGDTAMYLCATSFQSGIYEQYFGPGTRLTVT.

The chain links TRBV5-1 to TRBJ1-2; 10 positions match TRBD1. After removal of 4 bases from V and 8 bases from J, the junction contained 8 bases not matched to a gene. The germline CDR1 and CDR2 sequences are SGHRS and YFSETQ. The CDR3 is made up of 14 amino acids. CDR3 residues: CASSPGQGRDGYTF. The CDR3 nucleotides read TGCGCCAGCAGCCCGGGACAGGGGAGGGACGGCTACACCTTC.

The chain couples TRBV27 to TRBJ2-7, with D possibly matching TRBD1 (5 bases). Germline V gene data show CDR1 as MNHEY and CDR2 as SMNVEV (reference sequence). There are 15 residues in the CDR3. Deletions cut 4 bases from V and 4 bases from J, with 17 bases between. CDR3 DNA: TGTGCCAGCAGTTCCCTCAGGGTCGGGCGGTACGAGCAGTACTTC. Translation gives CASSSLRVGRYEQYF.